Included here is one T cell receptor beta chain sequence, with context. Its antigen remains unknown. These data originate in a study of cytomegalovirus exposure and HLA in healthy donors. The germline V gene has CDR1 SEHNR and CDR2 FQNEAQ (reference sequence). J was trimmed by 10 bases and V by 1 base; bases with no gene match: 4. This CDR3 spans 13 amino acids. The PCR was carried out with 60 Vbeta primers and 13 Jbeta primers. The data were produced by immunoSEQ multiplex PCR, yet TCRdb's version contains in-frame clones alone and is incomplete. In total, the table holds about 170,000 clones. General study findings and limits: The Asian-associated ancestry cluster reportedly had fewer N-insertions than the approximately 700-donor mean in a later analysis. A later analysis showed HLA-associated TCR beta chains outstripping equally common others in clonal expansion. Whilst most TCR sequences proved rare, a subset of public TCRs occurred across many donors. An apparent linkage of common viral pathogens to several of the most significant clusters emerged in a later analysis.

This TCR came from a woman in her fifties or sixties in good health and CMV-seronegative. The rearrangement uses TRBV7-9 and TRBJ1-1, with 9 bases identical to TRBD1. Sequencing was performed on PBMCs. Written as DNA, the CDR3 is TGTGCCAGCAGCTTAGGGGGGACAGGGATAGCTTTCTTT. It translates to CASSLGGTGIAFF.